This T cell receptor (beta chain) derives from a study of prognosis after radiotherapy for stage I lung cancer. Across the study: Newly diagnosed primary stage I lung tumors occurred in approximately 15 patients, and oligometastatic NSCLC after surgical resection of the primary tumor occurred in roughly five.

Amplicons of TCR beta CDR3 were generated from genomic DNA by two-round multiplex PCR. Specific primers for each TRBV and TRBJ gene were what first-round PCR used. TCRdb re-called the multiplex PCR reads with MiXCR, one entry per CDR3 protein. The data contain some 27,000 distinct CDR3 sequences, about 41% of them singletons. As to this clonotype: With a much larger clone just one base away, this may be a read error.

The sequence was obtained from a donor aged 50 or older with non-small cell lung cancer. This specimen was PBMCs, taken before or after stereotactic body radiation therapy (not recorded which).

The CDR3 DNA reads TGTGCCAGCAGCTTAGCGGCAGTAGAAAATGAAAAACTGTTTTTT. As protein: CASSLAAVENEKLFF. V and J are TRBV7-2 and TRBJ1-4; D is unclear. This CDR3 has 15 residues. Per the germline V gene, CDR1 is SGHTA and CDR2 is FQGNSA. V was shortened by 0 bases and J by 5 bases, with 10 bases between the two germline ends.